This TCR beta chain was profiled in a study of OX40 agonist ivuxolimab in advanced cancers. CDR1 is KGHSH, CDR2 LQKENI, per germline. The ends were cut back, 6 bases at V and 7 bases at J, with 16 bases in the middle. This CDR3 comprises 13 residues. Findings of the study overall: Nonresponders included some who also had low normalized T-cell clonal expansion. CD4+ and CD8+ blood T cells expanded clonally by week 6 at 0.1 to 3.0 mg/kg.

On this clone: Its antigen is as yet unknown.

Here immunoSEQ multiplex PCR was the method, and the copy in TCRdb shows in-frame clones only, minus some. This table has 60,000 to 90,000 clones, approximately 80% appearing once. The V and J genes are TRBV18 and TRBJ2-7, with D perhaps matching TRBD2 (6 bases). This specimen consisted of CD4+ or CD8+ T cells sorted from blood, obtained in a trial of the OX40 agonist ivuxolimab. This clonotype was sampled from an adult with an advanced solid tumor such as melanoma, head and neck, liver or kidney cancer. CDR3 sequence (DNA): TGTGCCAGCTCCTGGGACCTCCGGGGGGAGCAGTACTTC. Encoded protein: CASSWDLRGEQYF.